This T cell receptor (beta chain) was sequenced for a study of beta chain features in type 1 diabetes. What was sequenced were expressed TCRB transcripts, since all of the isolated RNA had been reverse transcribed. Clones were sequenced by immunoSEQ multiplex PCR, and TCRdb holds only the in-frame ones, with some missing. The sample lists about 900,000 clones, roughly 16% occurring once. Donors underwent one heparinised blood draw, around 120 mL on average. CDR3 length: 11 residues. Trimming cost V 6 bases and J 9 bases, with 9 bases left between them. Germline CDR1 is MDHEN and CDR2 is SYDVKM. This clone was detected only a few times. The sample has other DNA sequences that encode this CDR3 too.

Sequencing was done on a sample of naive CD4+ T cells from blood. The V and J genes are TRBV28 and TRBJ2-1; D not certain. The clonotype originates from a woman under 30 in good health. The chain's CDR3 is CASSLRLEQFF. The CDR3 DNA sequence: TGTGCCAGCAGCCTTAGACTTGAGCAGTTCTTC.